This TCR beta chain was retrieved from a study of shared clonotypes between healthy human individuals. The CDR3 has 15 residues. Trimming cost V 0 bases and J 4 bases; bases outside gene matches: 3. Germline-derived CDR1 and CDR2 are MNHEY and SVGAGI. Sequenced by immunoSEQ multiplex PCR; TCRdb stores in-frame clones only, minus some. The table includes some 790,000 clones, approximately 72% detected once. The study drew its donors from healthy HIV-negative adults without recent acute infections or vaccinations. The genes are TRBV6-5 and TRBJ1-5; 7 nucleotides line up with TRBD1. The TCR was taken from a woman in her twenties or thirties in good health. Sequencing was performed on memory CD4+ T cells sorted from blood. Indicated subset: CD45RA-negative fraction. In nucleotides, the CDR3 is TGTGCCAGCAGTTACTCGGGACAGAGAAATCAGCCCCAGCATTTT. It encodes CASSYSGQRNQPQHF.